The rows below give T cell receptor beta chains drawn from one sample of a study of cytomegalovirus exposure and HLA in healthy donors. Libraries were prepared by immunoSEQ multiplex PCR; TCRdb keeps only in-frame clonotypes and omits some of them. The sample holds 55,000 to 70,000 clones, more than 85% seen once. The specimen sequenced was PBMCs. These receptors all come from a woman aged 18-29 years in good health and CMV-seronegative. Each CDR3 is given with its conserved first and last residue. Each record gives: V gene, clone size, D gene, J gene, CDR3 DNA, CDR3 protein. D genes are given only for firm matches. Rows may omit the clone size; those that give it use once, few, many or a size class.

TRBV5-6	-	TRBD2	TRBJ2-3	TGTGCCAGCAGCTTAGGAGCCGGGGGGGACACAGATACGCAGTATTTT	CASSLGAGGDTDTQYF
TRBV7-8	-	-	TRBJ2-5	TGTGCCAGCGCACGGACAGAGACCCAAGAGACCCAGTACTTC	CASARTETQETQYF
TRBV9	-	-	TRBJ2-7	TGTGCCAGCAGCGTAGCAGTTGAGGGGGGGGAGCAGTACTTC	CASSVAVEGGEQYF
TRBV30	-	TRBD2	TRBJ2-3	TGTGCCTGGAGTGCGGGACTAGCGGGAGTAGGGGATACGCAGTATTTT	CAWSAGLAGVGDTQYF
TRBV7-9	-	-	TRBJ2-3	TGTGCCAGCAGCCGGGACGACAGGCATACGCAGTATTTT	CASSRDDRHTQYF
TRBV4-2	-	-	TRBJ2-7	TGTGCCAGCAGCCAAGGCTATCCAGCGGACTCCTACGAGCAGTACTTC	CASSQGYPADSYEQYF
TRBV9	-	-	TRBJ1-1	TGTGCCAGCAGCCCTCTCTCGGGTGAAGCTGAAGCTTTCTTT	CASSPLSGEAEAFF
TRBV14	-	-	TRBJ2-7	TGTGCCAGCAGCCTTACCTACGAGCAGTACTTC	CASSLTYEQYF
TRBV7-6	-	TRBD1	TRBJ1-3	TGTGCCAGCAGCTTAACCGGACAGGGGGCTTCTGGAAACACCATATATTTT	CASSLTGQGASGNTIYF
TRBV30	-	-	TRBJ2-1	TGTGCCTGGAGTGCGATAAACAGGGTTTGGGGCAATGAGCAGTTCTTC	CAWSAINRVWGNEQFF
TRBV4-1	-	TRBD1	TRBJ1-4	TGCGCCAGCAGCCAATCCCCGACAGGGGGGGATGAAAAACTGTTTTTT	CASSQSPTGGDEKLFF
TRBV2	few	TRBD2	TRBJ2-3	TGTGCCAGCAGGGCACTAGCGGGAGGGCCAGATACGCAGTATTTT	CASRALAGGPDTQYF
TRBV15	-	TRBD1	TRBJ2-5	TGTGCCACCAGCAGGGGGACAGGTAGTGAGACCCAGTACTTC	CATSRGTGSETQYF
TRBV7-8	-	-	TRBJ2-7	TGTGCCAGCAGCCCAAGCGCGGGGAGCTCCTACGAGCAGTACTTC	CASSPSAGSSYEQYF
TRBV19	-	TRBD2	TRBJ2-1	TGTGCCAGTAGTCATCTCAGCGGGGGGGGGAACAATGAGCAGTTCTTC	CASSHLSGGGNNEQFF
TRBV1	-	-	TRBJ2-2	TGCACCAGCAACGGGACTAGCGGGAGCAGGGAGCTGTTTTTT	CTSNGTSGSRELFF
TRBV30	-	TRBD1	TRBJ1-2	TGTGCCTGGGAAAACACAGGGGGATACTATGGCTACACCTTC	CAWENTGGYYGYTF
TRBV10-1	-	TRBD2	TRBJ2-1	TGCGCCAGCAGGGGGACTAGATGGCATGAGCAGTTCTTC	CASRGTRWHEQFF
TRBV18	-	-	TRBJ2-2	TGTGCCAGCTCACCAATGGCAGCGAACACCGGGGAGCTGTTTTTT	CASSPMAANTGELFF
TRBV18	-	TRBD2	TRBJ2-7	TGTGCCAGCTCCCCTAGCGGGGGTTTTCTCTCCGAGCAGTACTTC	CASSPSGGFLSEQYF
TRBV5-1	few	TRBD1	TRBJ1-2	TGCGCCAGCACCACCGGGACAGGGAGGATCTATGGCTACACCTTC	CASTTGTGRIYGYTF
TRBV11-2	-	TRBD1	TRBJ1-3	TGTGCCAGCAGCCCCCTTGCTGGACAGGGGGCAACTGGAAACACCATATATTTT	CASSPLAGQGATGNTIYF
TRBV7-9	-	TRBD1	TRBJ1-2	TGTGCCAGCAGCTTCCGGGACAGAAACTATGGCTACACCTTC	CASSFRDRNYGYTF
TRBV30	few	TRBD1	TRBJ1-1	TGTGCCTGGGGGGACAGGGAAGCTTTCTTT	CAWGDREAFF
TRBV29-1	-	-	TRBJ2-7	TGCAGCGTGGAAACTGGACACAGAAGGAGCTCCTACGAGCAGTACTTC	CSVETGHRRSSYEQYF
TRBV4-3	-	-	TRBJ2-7	TGCGCCAGCAGCCAAACAGGGATGCACGAGCAGTACTTC	CASSQTGMHEQYF
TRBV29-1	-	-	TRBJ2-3	TGCAGCGTTGGGGAGGATACGCAGTATTTT	CSVGEDTQYF
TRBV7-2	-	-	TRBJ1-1	TGTGCCAGCAGCTTAGCGTTCAGGGAAGCTTTCTTT	CASSLAFREAFF
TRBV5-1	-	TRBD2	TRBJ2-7	TGCGCCAGCAGCTTGGGACTAGCGGGGCCGAGCTCCTACGAGCAGTACTTC	CASSLGLAGPSSYEQYF
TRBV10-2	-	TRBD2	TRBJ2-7	TGCGCCAGCAGTGGCTCACTAGCGGGAGTAGACGAGCAGTACTTC	CASSGSLAGVDEQYF
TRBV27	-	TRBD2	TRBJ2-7	TGTGCCAGCAGTAGTCCGGGAGCGGGAGCCTACGAGCAGTACTTC	CASSSPGAGAYEQYF
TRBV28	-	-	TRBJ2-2	TGTGCCAGCAGTTTGCACAGGGTCGTATCATCCGGGGAGCTGTTTTTT	CASSLHRVVSSGELFF
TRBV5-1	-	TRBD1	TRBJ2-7	TGCGCCAGCAGCGCCCCGGGACAGGGTGTTCCGGAGCAGTACTTC	CASSAPGQGVPEQYF
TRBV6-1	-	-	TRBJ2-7	TGTGCCAGCAGGACTAGCTACGAGCAGTACTTC	CASRTSYEQYF
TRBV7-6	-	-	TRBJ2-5	TGTGCCAGCACCACTGGAGAGACCCAGTACTTC	CASTTGETQYF
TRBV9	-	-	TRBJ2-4	TGTGCCAGCAGCGTAGCCCGAGAAAACATTCAGTACTTC	CASSVARENIQYF
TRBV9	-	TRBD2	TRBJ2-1	TGTGCCAGCAGCGTAGAGGTGGGTAGCGGGAGGGAGCAGTTCTTC	CASSVEVGSGREQFF
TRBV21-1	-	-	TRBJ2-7	TGTGCCAGCAGCAAAGTTTTTAGCGGGAAAGACTACGAGCAGTACTTC	CASSKVFSGKDYEQYF
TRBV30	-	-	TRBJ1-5	TGTGCCTGGAGTGGGCCAGAGGAGCAGCCCCAGCATTTT	CAWSGPEEQPQHF
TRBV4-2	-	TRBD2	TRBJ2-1	TGTGCCAGCAGCCAAGGAGCGGGGGAGCAGTTCTTC	CASSQGAGEQFF
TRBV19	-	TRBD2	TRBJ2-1	TGTGCCAGTATGGATTTCGCGGGGGGGCTGTTTGAGCAGTTCTTC	CASMDFAGGLFEQFF
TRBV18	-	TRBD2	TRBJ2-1	TGTGCCAGCTCGGAGACTAGCGGGGGCGGACATGAGCAGTTCTTC	CASSETSGGGHEQFF
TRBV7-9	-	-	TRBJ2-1	TGTGCCAGCACCACCCCCGGGGGGCTTGAGCAGTTCTTC	CASTTPGGLEQFF
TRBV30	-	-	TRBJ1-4	TGTGCCTGGAGTGAGCCGGGTAGAAATGAAAAACTGTTTTTT	CAWSEPGRNEKLFF
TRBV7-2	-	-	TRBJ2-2	TGTGCCAGCAGCGGGTACTCACAGGGAACCGGGGAGCTGTTTTTT	CASSGYSQGTGELFF
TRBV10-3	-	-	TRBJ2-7	TGTGCCATCAGTGAGTCGGGGGGAAACTACTACGAGCAGTACTTC	CAISESGGNYYEQYF
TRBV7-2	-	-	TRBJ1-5	TGTGCCAGCAGCTTTTCAGGGGGCAATCAGCCCCAGCATTTT	CASSFSGGNQPQHF
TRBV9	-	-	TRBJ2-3	TGTGCCAGCAGCGTAGACCCCGGCGGTTCTAGCACAGATACGCAGTATTTT	CASSVDPGGSSTDTQYF
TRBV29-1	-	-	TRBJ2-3	TGCAGCGTTGAACCCCAGGGCCCAGATACGCAGTATTTT	CSVEPQGPDTQYF
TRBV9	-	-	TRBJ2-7	TGTGCCAGCAGCGTAGAACAGGGGGGGGCCTACGAGCAGTACTTC	CASSVEQGGAYEQYF
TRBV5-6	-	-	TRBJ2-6	TGTGCCAGCAGCGGTAGGACAGCCTGGTCCGGGGCCAACGTCCTGACTTTC	CASSGRTAWSGANVLTF